The 27 T cell receptor beta chains presented below share a single source sample, sequenced in a study of blood T cell repertoires in COVID-19. Repertoires were generated with immunoSEQ multiplex PCR, while TCRdb's copy carries only in-frame clones and drops some. Of about 320,000 clones listed, approximately 84% are singletons. The sample was PBMCs or T cells enriched from blood (not recorded which). Receptors originate from a woman under 30 who had recovered from COVID-19.

The V and J genes are TRBV6-5 and TRBJ1-2; TRBD1 matches 8 bases. This CDR3 has 15 residues. CDR1 is MNHEY, CDR2 SVGAGI, per germline. Trimming at V came to 6 bases and at J to 4 bases, leaving 10 bases not matched to a gene. CDR3 sequence (DNA): TGTGCCAGCAGGGACAGGGTCACAGGGGGCTATGGCTACACCTTC. This gives the protein CASRDRVTGGYGYTF.

The chain links TRBV19 to TRBJ2-2; 8 bases line up with TRBD1. Germline lookup yields CDR1 LNHDA and CDR2 SQIVND (reference sequence). Germline trimming cut 6 bases from V and 8 bases from J; bases unmatched to any gene: 5. The CDR3 covers 13 residues. CDR3 DNA sequence: TGTGCCAGTAGGACGCAGGGGGCAGGGGAGCTGTTTTTT. It yields the protein CASRTQGAGELFF.

This clone was picked up a small number of times. This rearrangement joins TRBV7-2 to TRBJ2-7, with D hard to call. From germline, CDR1 is SGHTA and CDR2 FQGNSA. The CDR3 runs 12 residues. Trimming took off 1 base at V and 3 bases at J, with 4 bases between the two ends. This CDR3 is CASSLVGYEQYF. DNA for the CDR3: TGTGCCAGCAGCTTAGTCGGCTACGAGCAGTACTTC. The full variable domain, in which reference TRBV7-2 and TRBJ2-7 provide the parts outside the CDR3, is GAGVSQSPSNKVTEKGKDVELRCDPISGHTALYWYRQSLGQGLEFLIYFQGNSAPDKSGLPSDRFSAERTGGSVSTLTIQRTQQEDSAVYLCASSLVGYEQYFGPGTRLTVT.

The V call is TRBV19, the J call TRBJ1-2; D perhaps matches TRBD1 (6 bases). The CDR3 has 15 residues. In germline, CDR1 is LNHDA, CDR2 SQIVND (reference sequence). V lost 4 bases, J lost 2 bases, and 14 bases lay in between. As DNA, the CDR3 is TGTGCCAGTAGTACTGACAGGCTTATGAACTATGGCTACACCTTC. Its protein product is CASSTDRLMNYGYTF.

The rearrangement uses TRBV4-1 and TRBJ2-1; TRBD2 is a possible D gene (6 bases). Germline V gives CDR1 MGHRA, CDR2 YSYEKL. The length of the CDR3 is 14 residues. Trimming stripped 7 bases from V and 9 bases from J, with 19 bases between. Here the CDR3 DNA reads TGCGCCAGCAACCCCCCTGACGGGAGCCGTGAGCAGTTCTTC. This sequence encodes CASNPPDGSREQFF.

The rearrangement joins TRBV18 to TRBJ1-1; perhaps TRBD1 as D (5 bases). The CDR3 length is 15 residues. The germline V gene has CDR1 KGHSH and CDR2 LQKENI. Trimming pared 8 bases from V and 4 bases from J, leaving 20 bases between. The CDR3 spells CASQAQGERGTEAFF. The DNA of the CDR3 is TGTGCCAGCCAGGCGCAGGGTGAGCGGGGCACTGAAGCTTTCTTT.

This clone was counted a few times. CDR3 DNA sequence: TGCGCCAGCAGCTTGGCCGATACGTCGAACAGCTATAATTCACCCCTCCACTTT. Amino acid sequence: CASSLADTSNSYNSPLHF. V usage is TRBV5-1 and J usage is TRBJ1-6; D is unresolved. CDR1 and CDR2 from the germline V gene are SGHRS and YFSETQ. The V gene lost 0 bases and the J gene lost 3 bases, with 16 bases spanning the gap. The CDR3 is made up of 18 amino acids.

This clone was picked up one time. The chain links TRBV27 to TRBJ2-5, with 12 positions matching TRBD2. Germline trimming cut 10 bases from V and 5 bases from J; bases unmatched to any gene: 8. This CDR3 is 14 amino acids long. CDR1 and CDR2 from the germline V gene are MNHEY and SMNVEV (reference sequence). This CDR3 reads CATRLAGDYETQYF. The CDR3 DNA is TGTGCCACCCGACTAGCGGGAGATTATGAGACCCAGTACTTC.

This clone appeared once. The rearrangement uses TRBV25-1 and TRBJ1-2; no reliable D call. Trimming stripped 4 bases from V and 7 bases from J, with 10 bases between. This CDR3 spans 12 amino acids. Per germline, CDR1 MGHDK and CDR2 SYGVNS. The CDR3 nucleotides read TGTGCCAGCAGTGCATCCATGCGTGGCTACACCTTC. Protein product: CASSASMRGYTF.

The rearrangement uses TRBV2 and TRBJ2-5; D may be TRBD2 (6 bases). V was pared by 4 bases and J by 4 bases, with 13 bases between. The CDR3 runs to 14 residues. The germline gives CDR1 SNHLY, CDR2 FYNNEI. This chain's CDR3 is CASSVLTGVETQYF. For the CDR3, the DNA is TGTGCCAGCAGTGTTTTAACGGGGGTAGAGACCCAGTACTTC.

The rearrangement joins TRBV24-1 to TRBJ1-2; TRBD1 matches at 7 bases. The CDR3 length is 13 residues. V trimming: 3 bases; J trimming: 7 bases; junction bases outside the gene matches: 4. Germline CDR1 reads KGHDR; CDR2 reads SFDVKD. CDR3 sequence: CATSDRQGVGYTF. CDR3 DNA: TGTGCCACCAGTGATAGACAGGGTGTTGGCTACACCTTC.

The chain employs TRBV19 and TRBJ1-1; D is unresolved. V lost 2 bases and J 1 base, leaving 8 bases between the germline ends. CDR1 is LNHDA and CDR2 is SQIVND in the germline V gene (reference sequence). CDR3 length: 14 residues. CDR3 sequence reads: CASSIFRGNTEAFF. The CDR3, as DNA: TGTGCCAGTAGTATATTCCGGGGGAACACTGAAGCTTTCTTT. Together with reference TRBV19 and TRBJ1-1, the CDR3 gives the full variable domain: DGGITQSPKYLFRKEGQNVTLSCEQNLNHDAMYWYRQDPGQGLRLIYYSQIVNDFQKGDIAEGYSVSREKKESFPLTVTSAQKNPTAFYLCASSIFRGNTEAFFGQGTRLTVV.

This clone was seen only once. The V and J genes are TRBV3-1 (or the pseudogene TRBV3-2) and TRBJ1-4; 9 positions agree with TRBD1. Looked up from germline, CDR1 is LGHDT and CDR2 is YNNKEL (reference sequence). The CDR3 runs to 15 residues. V shed 2 bases and J 5 bases; nucleotides not matched to a gene: 3. The CDR3 spells CASSQTDRGNEKLFF. CDR3 sequence (DNA): TGTGCCAGCAGCCAAACGGACAGGGGAAATGAAAAACTGTTTTTT.

This clone turned up a few times. The chain recombines TRBV4-1 with TRBJ1-6; D is ambiguous. V was clipped by 7 bases and J by 4 bases, with 14 bases between them. CDR1 is MGHRA and CDR2 is YSYEKL in the germline V gene. CDR3 size: 15 residues. DNA for the CDR3: TGCGCCAGCAACTCGCATCTGGAGTATAATTCACCCCTCCACTTT. The encoded protein is CASNSHLEYNSPLHF.

The chain uses TRBV10-1 and TRBJ2-5; the match to TRBD2 covers 8 bases. From germline, CDR1 is WNHNN and CDR2 SYGVQD (reference sequence). Unmatched junction bases numbered 6, after V lost 3 bases and J lost 3 bases. The CDR3 runs 15 residues. The CDR3 spells CASSDPGLGEETQYF. CDR3 DNA sequence: TGCGCCAGCAGTGACCCGGGACTAGGGGAAGAGACCCAGTACTTC.

This clone was recorded only once. This chain links TRBV7-2 with TRBJ2-5, with 10 positions matching TRBD1. Germline CDR1 SGHTA, CDR2 FQGNSA. V lost 5 bases to trimming and J lost 6 bases; unmatched junction nucleotides: 6. The CDR3 length is 14 residues. CDR3 sequence reads: CASSPGQGTQTQYF. CDR3 in DNA: TGTGCCAGCAGCCCGGGACAGGGGACCCAGACCCAGTACTTC.

The chain employs TRBV19 and TRBJ1-2; D unclear. In germline, CDR1 is LNHDA, CDR2 SQIVND (reference sequence). The V gene lost 0 bases and the J gene lost 3 bases, with 14 bases spanning the gap. The CDR3 length is 16 residues. The CDR3 region is CASSIDLVGGDYGYTF. Written as DNA, the CDR3 is TGTGCCAGTAGTATAGATCTCGTTGGAGGCGACTATGGCTACACCTTC.

The chain is built from TRBV18 and TRBJ2-3; D possibly corresponds to TRBD2 (6 bases). CDR3 length: 15 residues. Germline lookup yields CDR1 KGHSH and CDR2 LQKENI. Trimming took 1 base from V and 6 from J, leaving 14 bases between them. The DNA of the CDR3 is TGTGCCAGCTCACCACAGGCCGGGGGACGGGATACGCAGTATTTT. It encodes CASSPQAGGRDTQYF.

CDR3 sequence reads: CASSGGTSGSTAYEQYF. For the CDR3, the DNA is TGTGCCAGCAGTGGCGGGACTAGCGGGAGTACGGCCTACGAGCAGTACTTC. The chain is built from TRBV2 and TRBJ2-7; 14 nucleotides align to TRBD2. Germline CDR1 and CDR2: SNHLY and FYNNEI. The ends lost 4 bases at V and 2 bases at J; junction bases unmatched: 7. The CDR3 contains 17 residues.

The chain employs TRBV11-3 and TRBJ2-1; possible D gene TRBD2, 5 bases. The CDR3 contains 14 residues. Germline V lookup: CDR1 SGHNT, CDR2 YENEEA. Trimming left V 1 base short and J 6 bases short, with 10 bases between. This CDR3 reads CASSLGGLGNEQFF. CDR3 coding DNA: TGTGCCAGCAGCTTAGGAGGGTTAGGCAATGAGCAGTTCTTC.

This clone was observed a few times. The J gene is TRBJ1-2, the V gene TRBV12-5; 7 bases fit TRBD1. The CDR3 runs 13 residues. Germline CDR1 is LGHNT and CDR2 is FRNRAP. Trimming cost V 7 bases and J 4 bases; bases outside gene matches: 6. DNA of the CDR3: TGTGCTAGTGCCCCGGGACAGATCTATGGCTACACCTTC. Protein product: CASAPGQIYGYTF.

This sequence joins TRBV28 and TRBJ2-2; TRBD1 might be the D (6 bases). The CDR3 totals 15 residues. The V gene lost 4 bases and the J gene lost 0 bases, with 9 bases spanning the gap. Germline V gives CDR1 MDHEN, CDR2 SYDVKM. CDR3 DNA sequence: TGTGCCAGCAGTTCAGGGGCCTCGAACACCGGGGAGCTGTTTTTT. It translates to CASSSGASNTGELFF.

V gene TRBV7-3 combines with J gene TRBJ2-2; the match to TRBD2 covers 10 bases. J was trimmed by 6 bases and V by 6 bases; bases with no gene match: 10. Germline V gene lookup returns CDR1 SGHTA and CDR2 FQGTGA. The length of the CDR3 is 16 residues. DNA for the CDR3: TGTGCCAGCAGTCCCCTGGTAGCGGGGGGAGCCGGGGAGCTGTTTTTT. Its translation: CASSPLVAGGAGELFF.

The chain links TRBV7-9 to TRBJ2-7, with a possible D match to TRBD1 (5 bases). Deletions cut 5 bases from V and 3 bases from J, with 14 bases between. This CDR3 contains 14 residues. Germline V gene lookup returns CDR1 SEHNR and CDR2 FQNEAQ (reference sequence). Here the CDR3 DNA reads TGTGCCAGCAGCCCCTCGACAGAATTCTACGAGCAGTACTTC. Amino acids: CASSPSTEFYEQYF.

The chain joins TRBV3-1 (or the pseudogene TRBV3-2) to TRBJ1-4; D unresolved. CDR3 length equals 15 residues. Trimming took off 4 bases at V and 3 bases at J, with 12 bases between the two ends. Germline V lookup: CDR1 LGHDT, CDR2 YNNKEL (reference sequence). The CDR3 is CASSLSSRPNEKLFF. Here the CDR3 DNA reads TGTGCCAGCAGCCTCTCGAGCAGGCCTAATGAAAAACTGTTTTTT.

Remarks on this clone: The junction and the germline gene differ at one end; a read error may be behind it. This chain uses TRBV6-5 with TRBJ1-4; TRBD1 agrees at 9 bases. The CDR3 sequence is 12 residues long. Looked up from germline, CDR1 is MNHEY and CDR2 is SVGAGI. The CDR3 is CASSYSGQGWIF. In DNA, the CDR3 is TGTGCCAGCAGTTACTCTGGACAGGGGTGGATTTTT.

This chain joins TRBV28 and TRBJ2-3; TRBD2 aligns across 12 bases. CDR3 length: 18 amino acids. The germline CDR1 and CDR2 sequences are MDHEN and SYDVKM. The J segment lost 1 base and the V segment lost 4 bases, leaving 9 bases of the junction unmatched. CDR3 coding DNA: TGTGCCAGCAGTTATATGACTAGCGGGAGCGATGGCACAGATACGCAGTATTTT. The encoded protein is CASSYMTSGSDGTDTQYF.